Below, 20 T cell receptor beta chains from the same sample are listed, as sequenced in a study of long-term antiretroviral therapy in people with HIV. Samples were assayed with immunoSEQ v3.0 at survey level. TCRdb's copy holds only in-frame clones and misses some; the assay was immunoSEQ multiplex PCR. This sample has about 20,000 clones; just over 90% occur once, and the top ten carry roughly 10%. The source material was unsorted PBMCs, sampled nearly 4.5 years before starting antiretroviral therapy. These receptors were taken from a woman between 25 and 40 years old with HIV.

V usage is TRBV5-6 and J usage is TRBJ2-1, with TRBD2 identical over 11 bases. The germline gives CDR1 SGHDT, CDR2 YYEEEE. With 4 bases clipped from V and 5 bases from J, the junction kept 2 bases outside the gene matches. The CDR3 consists of 14 residues. The CDR3: CASSPGLADNEQFF. CDR3 DNA sequence: TGTGCCAGCAGCCCGGGACTAGCGGACAATGAGCAGTTCTTC.

The chain combines TRBV6-5 with TRBJ1-4, with D uncertain. Trimming took 6 bases from V and 6 from J, leaving 17 bases between them. The CDR3 has 15 residues. Germline lookup yields CDR1 MNHEY and CDR2 SVGAGI. The CDR3 protein is CASRLRPHVDEKLFF. In DNA, the CDR3 is TGTGCCAGCAGGCTAAGACCTCATGTGGATGAAAAACTGTTTTTT.

The V and J genes are TRBV18 and TRBJ1-6; 7 nucleotides agree with TRBD1. The CDR3 has 17 residues. Germline V gene lookup returns CDR1 KGHSH and CDR2 LQKENI. Trimming cost V 4 bases and J 6 bases; bases outside gene matches: 12. The chain's CDR3 is CASSLRETGSANSPLHF. The CDR3 bases are TGTGCCAGCTCACTCCGAGAGACAGGGTCGGCTAATTCACCCCTCCACTTT.

The V gene is TRBV7-9, the J gene TRBJ2-7; D may be TRBD2 (6 bases). The CDR3 extends over 15 amino acids. Trimming removed 5 bases at V and 6 bases at J, with 20 bases between. Looked up from germline, CDR1 is SEHNR and CDR2 is FQNEAQ (reference sequence). The CDR3 protein is CASSRTPGLSAEQYF. The CDR3 coding sequence is TGTGCCAGCAGCCGGACTCCGGGACTGTCCGCCGAGCAGTACTTC. Together with reference TRBV7-9 and TRBJ2-7, the CDR3 gives the full variable domain: DTGVSQNPRHKITKRGQNVTFRCDPISEHNRLYWYRQTLGQGPEFLTYFQNEAQLEKSRLLSDRFSAERPKGSFSTLEIQRTEQGDSAMYLCASSRTPGLSAEQYFGPGTRLTVT.

This clone turned up a few times. This rearrangement joins TRBV7-9 to TRBJ2-5; possibly TRBD1 or TRBD2 for D (5 bases each). Germline-derived CDR1 and CDR2 are SEHNR and FQNEAQ (reference sequence). This CDR3 contains 18 residues. V was pared by 6 bases and J by 3 bases, with 26 bases between. DNA of the CDR3: TGTGCCAGCAGACCCACCCCCGGGACGGAAAGAACGAAAGAGACCCAGTACTTC. Translating gives CASRPTPGTERTKETQYF.

The chain is built from TRBV2 and TRBJ2-5; a weak D match, TRBD2 (6 bases). Germline CDR1 is SNHLY and CDR2 is FYNNEI. The CDR3 sequence is 15 residues long. V was trimmed by 4 bases and J by 1 base, leaving 13 bases between them. The CDR3 is CASSASRGSQETQYF. The DNA for the CDR3 is TGTGCCAGCAGTGCCTCCCGGGGGAGCCAAGAGACCCAGTACTTC.

V gene TRBV5-1 combines with J gene TRBJ2-7, with 12 bases fitting TRBD1. The junction had 9 bases not matched to a gene; V was cut back by 4 bases and J by 4 bases. Germline V gene data show CDR1 as SGHRS and CDR2 as YFSETQ. This CDR3 contains 16 residues. The CDR3: CASSRGQGAQTYEQYF. The DNA for the CDR3 is TGCGCCAGCAGCAGGGGACAGGGGGCCCAAACATACGAGCAGTACTTC. Looking up the rest from reference TRBV5-1 and TRBJ2-7 gives the full variable domain: KAGVTQTPRYLIKTRGQQVTLSCSPISGHRSVSWYQQTPGQGLQFLFEYFSETQRNKGNFPGRFSGRQFSNSRSEMNVSTLELGDSALYLCASSRGQGAQTYEQYFGPGTRLTVT.

This chain links TRBV7-9 with TRBJ1-2, with D perhaps TRBD1 (6 bases). Trimming pared 4 bases from V and 9 bases from J, leaving 18 bases between. CDR1 is SEHNR, CDR2 FQNEAQ, per germline (reference sequence). This CDR3 spans 14 amino acids. The CDR3 protein is CASSYRQAPSSYTF. CDR3 bases: TGTGCCAGCAGCTACCGACAGGCCCCCAGTAGCTACACCTTC.

This clone was observed a single time. This chain uses TRBV10-2 with TRBJ1-1; 9 bases match TRBD1. This CDR3 has 13 amino acids. The germline gives CDR1 WSHSY, CDR2 SAAADI. V lost 7 bases to trimming and J lost 3 bases; unmatched junction nucleotides: 3. The CDR3 loop is CASIRQGDTEAFF. CDR3 nucleotides: TGCGCCAGCATTCGACAGGGGGACACTGAAGCTTTCTTT.

The V and J genes are TRBV29-1 and TRBJ2-1; D uncertain. Germline V CDR1 and CDR2: SQVTM, ANQGSEA. The V gene lost 0 bases and the J gene lost 0 bases, with 12 bases spanning the gap. This CDR3 has 16 residues. The CDR3 DNA follows: TGCAGCGTTGAAGAGGAGTGGGTAAGCTCCTACAATGAGCAGTTCTTC. This codes for CSVEEEWVSSYNEQFF.

The count of this clone is one. The chain links TRBV18 to TRBJ2-5, with D perhaps matching TRBD1 or TRBD2 (5 bases each). Germline CDR1 and CDR2: KGHSH and LQKENI. V was shortened by 3 bases and J by 2 bases, with 7 bases between the two germline ends. The CDR3 has 13 residues. CDR3 in amino acids: CASSPGRQETQYF. The CDR3 coding sequence is TGTGCCAGCTCACCGGGACGGCAAGAGACCCAGTACTTC.

The CDR3 nucleotides read TGTGCCAGCAGCTTAGGGGGTTACGGGAATGAGCAGTTCTTC. Its translation: CASSLGGYGNEQFF. The V gene is TRBV7-9, the J gene TRBJ2-1; D ambiguous. Germline CDR1 is SEHNR and CDR2 is FQNEAQ (reference sequence). This CDR3 spans 14 amino acids. The V gene lost 1 base and the J gene lost 7 bases, with 11 bases spanning the gap.

V usage is TRBV18 and J usage is TRBJ2-7, with a weak D call TRBD2 (6 bases). Germline V CDR1 and CDR2: KGHSH, LQKENI. This CDR3 comprises 14 residues. Between the trimmed V and J ends, which lost 2 bases and 2 bases, there was a span of 10 bases. The DNA for the CDR3 is TGTGCCAGCTCACCAGGAGGGCCTGCCTACGAGCAGTACTTC. Its protein product is CASSPGGPAYEQYF.

This chain uses TRBV18 with TRBJ1-4; 7 bases fit TRBD1. Germline CDR1 reads KGHSH; CDR2 reads LQKENI. CDR3 size: 15 residues. V dropped 6 bases and J dropped 7; count of bases not matched to a gene: 11. CDR3 nucleotides: TGTGCCAGCTCGGAGGAGGGGGCTCGAGGTGAAAAACTGTTTTTT. It codes for CASSEEGARGEKLFF.

V and J are TRBV7-2 and TRBJ2-7; maybe TRBD1 (5 bases). V was pared by 0 bases and J by 2 bases, with 11 bases between. The CDR3 spans 15 residues. From germline, CDR1 is SGHTA and CDR2 FQGNSA. In nucleotides, the CDR3 is TGTGCCAGCAGCTTAGCGTGGGGCTCTACCTACGAGCAGTACTTC. Translating gives CASSLAWGSTYEQYF.

The chain combines TRBV18 with TRBJ2-3; 10 bases map to TRBD1. The V segment lost 2 bases and the J segment 1 base; nucleotides outside the gene matches: 0. The CDR3 has 15 residues. CDR1 is KGHSH, CDR2 LQKENI, per germline. The DNA of the CDR3 is TGTGCCAGCTCACCAGGACAGGGGGGCACAGATACGCAGTATTTT. This encodes CASSPGQGGTDTQYF.

CDR3 amino acids: CASSLILGLVVADTQYF. In nucleotides, the CDR3 is TGTGCCAGCAGCTTGATCCTGGGACTAGTGGTTGCAGATACGCAGTATTTT. This chain links TRBV5-4 with TRBJ2-3, with 8 bases identical to TRBD2. The CDR3 length is 17 residues. V gave up 1 base and J gave up 4 bases; unmatched junction bases: 11. Germline V CDR1 and CDR2: SGHNT, YYREEE (reference sequence).

This chain connects TRBV25-1 to TRBJ2-5; D may be TRBD1 (7 bases). The germline gives CDR1 MGHDK, CDR2 SYGVNS. This CDR3 has 15 residues. Trimming stripped 4 bases from V and 0 bases from J, with 12 bases between. This CDR3 reads CASSAPGGYQETQYF. DNA of the CDR3: TGTGCCAGCAGTGCGCCAGGGGGGTACCAAGAGACCCAGTACTTC.

The chain joins TRBV19 to TRBJ1-2, with D perhaps matching TRBD1 (5 bases). The V gene's germline CDR1 is LNHDA and CDR2 SQIVND (reference sequence). CDR3 length: 15 residues. Between the trimmed V and J ends, which lost 3 bases and 5 bases, there was a span of 16 bases. The CDR3 protein is CASSMAGAVPYGYTF. The CDR3 bases are TGTGCCAGTAGTATGGCCGGGGCAGTCCCGTATGGCTACACCTTC.

This chain connects TRBV5-6 to TRBJ2-5, with 9 bases that match TRBD2. This CDR3 is 17 amino acids long. Germline CDR1 SGHDT, CDR2 YYEEEE. With 0 bases clipped from V and 2 bases from J, the junction kept 8 bases outside the gene matches. The CDR3 region has the DNA TGTGCCAGCAGCTTGGGACGTAGCGGGGGTAATCAAGAGACCCAGTACTTC. Translating it yields CASSLGRSGGNQETQYF.